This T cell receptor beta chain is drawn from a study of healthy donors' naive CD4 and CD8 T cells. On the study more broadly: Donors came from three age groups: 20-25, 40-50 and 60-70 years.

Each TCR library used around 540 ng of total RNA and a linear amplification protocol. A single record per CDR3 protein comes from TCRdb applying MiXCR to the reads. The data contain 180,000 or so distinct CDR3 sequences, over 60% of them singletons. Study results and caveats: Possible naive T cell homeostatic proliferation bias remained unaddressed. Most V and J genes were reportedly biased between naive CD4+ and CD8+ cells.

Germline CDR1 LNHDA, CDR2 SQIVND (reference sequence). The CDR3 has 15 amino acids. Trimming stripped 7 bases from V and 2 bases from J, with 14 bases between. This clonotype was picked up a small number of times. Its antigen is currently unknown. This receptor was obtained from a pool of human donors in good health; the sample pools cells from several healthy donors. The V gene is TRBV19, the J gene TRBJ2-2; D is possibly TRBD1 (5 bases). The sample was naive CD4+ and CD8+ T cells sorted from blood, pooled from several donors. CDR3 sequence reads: CASTETAYNTGELFF. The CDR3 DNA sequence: TGTGCCAGTACGGAGACAGCCTACAACACCGGGGAGCTGTTTTTT.